This T cell receptor (beta chain) was observed in a study of early T cells in non-severe SARS-CoV-2 infection. About the study: Bulk RNA isolated from unsorted whole blood underwent sequencing; chains were not paired. Findings of the study overall: Missing private and CD4 specificities, VDJdb matching favored anti-spike CD8 responses.

Unique molecular identifiers were affixed to single, distinct cDNA molecules. One entry per CDR3 protein results from TCRdb running MiXCR on the 5' RACE reads. The data hold about 80,000 distinct CDR3 sequences, with more than 4% observed a single time. This clonotype turned up a few times. The antigen is not known. V lost 6 bases to trimming and J lost 3 bases; unmatched junction nucleotides: 3. CDR1 and CDR2 (germline): SGDLS, YYNGEE. This CDR3 spans 14 amino acids. The genes are TRBV9 and TRBJ2-3; 11 bases fit TRBD1. This receptor was obtained from an adult who was a healthcare worker with PCR-confirmed SARS-CoV-2 infection or an uninfected control (not recorded which). The material was whole blood, obtained at baseline. CDR3 bases: TGTGCCAGCAACGGACAGGGGGCTACAGATACGCAGTATTTT. Translating it yields CASNGQGATDTQYF. Using reference TRBV9 and TRBJ2-3 for the parts outside the CDR3, the full variable domain is DSGVTQTPKHLITATGQRVTLRCSPRSGDLSVYWYQQSLDQGLQFLIQYYNGEERAKGNILERFSAQQFPDLHSELNLSSLELGDSALYFCASNGQGATDTQYFGPGTRLTVL.